The rows below give T cell receptor beta chains drawn from one sample of a study of lung T cells in sarcoidosis with Löfgren's syndrome. A single record per CDR3 protein comes from TCRdb applying MiXCR to the reads. The sample comprises more than 50,000 distinct CDR3 sequences, 21% of which are singletons, and about 2.2% rests with the top ten. The sequencing sample was made of CD4+ T cells from PBMCs. All receptors come from a human donor with sarcoidosis (Löfgren's syndrome or another form), or a control subject (not recorded which). Each CDR3 is given with its conserved first and last residue. Fields, in order: J gene, V gene, D gene, clone size, CDR3 DNA, CDR3 protein. D genes are given only for firm matches. Size is stated for part of the rows, as once, few or many counts, or as a class when the clone is expanded.

J gene: TRBJ2-3
V gene: TRBV20-1
D gene: TRBD2
clone size: few
CDR3 DNA: TGCAGTGCTAGAGAAACTAGCGGATTCACAGATACGCAGTATTTT
CDR3 protein: CSARETSGFTDTQYF

J gene: TRBJ2-7
V gene: TRBV12-3/TRBV12-4
D gene: TRBD1
clone size: few
CDR3 DNA: TGTGCCAGCGGCTTAACAGGGGACTACGAGCAGTACTTC
CDR3 protein: CASGLTGDYEQYF

J gene: TRBJ2-3
V gene: TRBV2
D gene: .
clone size: many
CDR3 DNA: TGTGCCAGCAGTGACCAACAGGATTTTAGCACAGATACGCAGTATTTT
CDR3 protein: CASSDQQDFSTDTQYF

J gene: TRBJ2-3
V gene: TRBV19
D gene: .
clone size: .
CDR3 DNA: TGTACCAGTAGTATTACAGGCGTAGATACGCAGTATTTT
CDR3 protein: CTSSITGVDTQYF

J gene: TRBJ2-7
V gene: TRBV2
D gene: .
clone size: .
CDR3 DNA: TGTGCCAGCAGGGAGCTGGACAGATCCTACGAGCAGTACTTC
CDR3 protein: CASRELDRSYEQYF

J gene: TRBJ1-4
V gene: TRBV6-6
D gene: .
clone size: many
CDR3 DNA: TGTGCCAGCAGTTACTCAGGCCCCTCTAATGAAAAACTGTTTTTT
CDR3 protein: CASSYSGPSNEKLFF

J gene: TRBJ1-2
V gene: TRBV12-3/TRBV12-4
D gene: .
clone size: .
CDR3 DNA: TGTGCCAGCAGTTTAGCTGGGGGGGTCGGCTACACCTTC
CDR3 protein: CASSLAGGVGYTF

J gene: TRBJ2-3
V gene: TRBV7-2
D gene: .
clone size: many
CDR3 DNA: TGTGCCAGCACCATAGCTACAGCTAGCACAGATACGCAGTATTTT
CDR3 protein: CASTIATASTDTQYF

J gene: TRBJ2-1
V gene: TRBV6-1
D gene: TRBD2
clone size: many
CDR3 DNA: TGTGCCAGCAGCCCCCGCCAGCGGGGTTACAATGAGCAGTTCTTC
CDR3 protein: CASSPRQRGYNEQFF

J gene: TRBJ1-1
V gene: TRBV6-1
D gene: .
clone size: many
CDR3 DNA: TGTGCCAGCAGTGACCGTCCGAACACTGAAGCTTTCTTT
CDR3 protein: CASSDRPNTEAFF

J gene: TRBJ1-2
V gene: TRBV5-4
D gene: .
clone size: many
CDR3 DNA: TGTGCCAGCAGCGGTCAGAGGAACTATGGCTACACCTTC
CDR3 protein: CASSGQRNYGYTF

J gene: TRBJ2-4
V gene: TRBV28
D gene: .
clone size: many
CDR3 DNA: TGTGCCAGCAGTTTCCCTACAGGCTATTCCAACATTCAGTACTTC
CDR3 protein: CASSFPTGYSNIQYF

J gene: TRBJ2-3
V gene: TRBV11-2
D gene: TRBD1
clone size: .
CDR3 DNA: TGTGCCAGCAGCCTCCGAGGGGGCCTGGCGCAGTATTTT
CDR3 protein: CASSLRGGLAQYF

J gene: TRBJ2-7
V gene: TRBV27
D gene: TRBD1
clone size: many
CDR3 DNA: TGTGCCAGCACCCGGGACAGGGGCAACGAGCAGTACTTC
CDR3 protein: CASTRDRGNEQYF

J gene: TRBJ2-6
V gene: TRBV4-2
D gene: .
clone size: few
CDR3 DNA: TGTGCCAGCAGCCGCCCCACGAAGGGGAAGTACGGGGCCAACGTCCTGACTTTC
CDR3 protein: CASSRPTKGKYGANVLTF

J gene: TRBJ2-1
V gene: TRBV2
D gene: .
clone size: many
CDR3 DNA: TGTGCCAGCAGCGCCGAGAGCTTC
CDR3 protein: CASSAESF

J gene: TRBJ2-5
V gene: TRBV29-1
D gene: .
clone size: .
CDR3 DNA: TGCAGCGTCGGACAGTCCCAAGAGACCCAGTACTTC
CDR3 protein: CSVGQSQETQYF

J gene: TRBJ2-7
V gene: TRBV6-1
D gene: .
clone size: many
CDR3 DNA: TGTGCCAGCACCAATAGGAGGGACGAGCAGTACTTC
CDR3 protein: CASTNRRDEQYF

J gene: TRBJ2-7
V gene: TRBV7-9
D gene: .
clone size: few
CDR3 DNA: TGTGCCAGCAGCTGGGGAGTTACGGCAGAACCCTACGAGCAGTACTTC
CDR3 protein: CASSWGVTAEPYEQYF

J gene: TRBJ1-2
V gene: TRBV7-2
D gene: .
clone size: many
CDR3 DNA: TGTGCCAGCAGCTCCCCGGGACTCCGAAGCTACACCTTC
CDR3 protein: CASSSPGLRSYTF

J gene: TRBJ2-7
V gene: TRBV6-6
D gene: .
clone size: .
CDR3 DNA: TGCGCCAGCAGTTACTCGAGATTCCCCTGCGAGCAGTACTTC
CDR3 protein: CASSYSRFPCEQYF

J gene: TRBJ1-1
V gene: TRBV12-3/TRBV12-4
D gene: TRBD1
clone size: .
CDR3 DNA: TGTGCCAGTCGGACAGGTCCGGCCACTGAAGCTTTCTTT
CDR3 protein: CASRTGPATEAFF

J gene: TRBJ1-2
V gene: TRBV7-9
D gene: .
clone size: few
CDR3 DNA: TGTGCCAGCAGCTTAGGGGCAGCCTATGGCTACACCTTC
CDR3 protein: CASSLGAAYGYTF

J gene: TRBJ2-1
V gene: TRBV6-6
D gene: .
clone size: medium-sized
CDR3 DNA: TGTGCCAGCAGTTACGCCCATCGGGGTTGGCAGTTCTTC
CDR3 protein: CASSYAHRGWQFF

J gene: TRBJ2-5
V gene: TRBV4-2
D gene: .
clone size: few
CDR3 DNA: TGTGCCAGCAGCCAAGAGGGCTACCAGTCGGCCCAGTACTTC
CDR3 protein: CASSQEGYQSAQYF

J gene: TRBJ2-2
V gene: TRBV6-1
D gene: TRBD1
clone size: many
CDR3 DNA: TGTGCCAGTCGCCGCTTCTCAGGACAGGCGGCTTCCGGGGAGCTGTTTTTT
CDR3 protein: CASRRFSGQAASGELFF

J gene: TRBJ2-3
V gene: TRBV2
D gene: .
clone size: many
CDR3 DNA: TGTGCCAGCAGCGTAGAAACCTCAGATACGCAGTATTTT
CDR3 protein: CASSVETSDTQYF

J gene: TRBJ1-1
V gene: TRBV28
D gene: .
clone size: many
CDR3 DNA: TGTGCCAGCAGTTTATTCGGTAGAGGCGCTTTCTTT
CDR3 protein: CASSLFGRGAFF

J gene: TRBJ2-3
V gene: TRBV6-2/TRBV6-3
D gene: TRBD2
clone size: many
CDR3 DNA: TGTGCCAGCAGCGGACTAGCGGGAGGCCCATTTACCACAGATACGCAGTATTTT
CDR3 protein: CASSGLAGGPFTTDTQYF

J gene: TRBJ1-5
V gene: TRBV12-3/TRBV12-4
D gene: .
clone size: .
CDR3 DNA: TGTGCCAGCAGTTTTTTAGGGCCTAGCAATCGGCCCCAGCATTTT
CDR3 protein: CASSFLGPSNRPQHF

J gene: TRBJ2-1
V gene: TRBV11-3
D gene: TRBD2
clone size: .
CDR3 DNA: TGTGCCAGCTCTTTCTATAGCGGGAGAGGTGAGCAGTTCTTC
CDR3 protein: CASSFYSGRGEQFF

J gene: TRBJ2-6
V gene: TRBV4-1
D gene: .
clone size: few
CDR3 DNA: TGCGCCAGCAGAAACCCGGGGGATGGGGCCAACGTCCTGACTTTC
CDR3 protein: CASRNPGDGANVLTF

J gene: TRBJ1-1
V gene: TRBV20-1
D gene: TRBD1
clone size: many
CDR3 DNA: TGCAGTGCCGGGGGGCAGGGGGCCGCTTTCTTT
CDR3 protein: CSAGGQGAAFF

J gene: TRBJ2-3
V gene: TRBV20-1
D gene: .
clone size: many
CDR3 DNA: TGCAGTGCTACGACCCCAGATACGCAGTATTTT
CDR3 protein: CSATTPDTQYF

J gene: TRBJ2-3
V gene: TRBV7-9
D gene: .
clone size: .
CDR3 DNA: TGTGCCAGCAGCTCCCCCCCTCGAGTAGAGGATACGCAGTATTTT
CDR3 protein: CASSSPPRVEDTQYF

J gene: TRBJ1-1
V gene: TRBV7-2
D gene: TRBD1
clone size: .
CDR3 DNA: TGTGCCAGCAGCCTGACAGGGCCGGACACTGAAGCTTTCTTT
CDR3 protein: CASSLTGPDTEAFF

J gene: TRBJ1-5
V gene: TRBV20-1
D gene: .
clone size: many
CDR3 DNA: TGCAGTGCTAGAGACGCCGGGTACTATAACAATCAGCCCCAGCATTTT
CDR3 protein: CSARDAGYYNNQPQHF

J gene: TRBJ1-6
V gene: TRBV2
D gene: TRBD1
clone size: many
CDR3 DNA: TGTGCCAGCAGAGGGGACAGCCCAAATTCACCCCTCCACTTT
CDR3 protein: CASRGDSPNSPLHF

J gene: TRBJ1-3
V gene: TRBV20-1
D gene: .
clone size: many
CDR3 DNA: TGCAGTGCCCTTTTGGGGGAAAACACCATATATTTT
CDR3 protein: CSALLGENTIYF

J gene: TRBJ1-5
V gene: TRBV6-1
D gene: .
clone size: many
CDR3 DNA: TGTGCCAGCAGTGACAGGGTGGGGCCCCAGCATTTT
CDR3 protein: CASSDRVGPQHF

J gene: TRBJ2-2
V gene: TRBV6-1
D gene: TRBD1
clone size: many
CDR3 DNA: TGTGCCAGCACCGAAGACAGGGGGCGCGTCGGGGAGCTGTTTTTT
CDR3 protein: CASTEDRGRVGELFF